This T cell receptor beta chain was sequenced in a study of shared clonotypes between healthy human individuals. Findings and limits, study-wide: It was expected that sequencing depth would affect clonotype sharing among donors. Clonotype sharing across a few donors was observed for about 5.2% of naive CD4 clonotypes. Collection of samples was limited to blood; tissue repertoires likely differ.

CDR1 MDHEN and CDR2 SYDVKM come from the germline V gene. Trimming stripped 2 bases from V and 7 bases from J, with 8 bases between. The CDR3 consists of 12 residues. Concerning this clone: What it recognizes is unknown.

Researchers divided each subset's genomic DNA evenly across several immunoSEQ plates. This table comes from immunoSEQ multiplex PCR, and its TCRdb copy is limited to in-frame clones, with some not included. The sample gives 2 million to 2.5 million clones, approximately 94% of which show up once; approximately 0.13% is in the top ten. This sequence originates from a young man in good health. This sequence joins TRBV28 and TRBJ1-1; D is ambiguous. The sample was naive CD4+ T cells sorted from blood. The subset was: CD45RA+ positively selected. CDR3 DNA: TGTGCCAGCAGTTTACGATATGTTGAAGCTTTCTTT. Protein product: CASSLRYVEAFF.